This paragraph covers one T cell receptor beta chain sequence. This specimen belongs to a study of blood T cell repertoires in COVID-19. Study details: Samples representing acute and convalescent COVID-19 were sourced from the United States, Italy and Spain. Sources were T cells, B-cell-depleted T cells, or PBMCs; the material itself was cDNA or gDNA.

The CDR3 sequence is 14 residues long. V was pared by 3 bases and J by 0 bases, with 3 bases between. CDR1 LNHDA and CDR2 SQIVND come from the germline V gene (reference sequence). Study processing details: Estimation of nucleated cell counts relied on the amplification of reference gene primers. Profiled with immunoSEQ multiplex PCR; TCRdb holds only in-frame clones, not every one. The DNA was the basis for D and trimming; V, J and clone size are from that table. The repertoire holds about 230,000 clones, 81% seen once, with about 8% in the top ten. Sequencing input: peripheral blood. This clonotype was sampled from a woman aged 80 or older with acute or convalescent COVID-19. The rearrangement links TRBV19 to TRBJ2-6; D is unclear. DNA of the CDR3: TGTGCCAGTAGTATCAGCTCTGGGGCCAACGTCCTGACTTTC. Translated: CASSISSGANVLTF.